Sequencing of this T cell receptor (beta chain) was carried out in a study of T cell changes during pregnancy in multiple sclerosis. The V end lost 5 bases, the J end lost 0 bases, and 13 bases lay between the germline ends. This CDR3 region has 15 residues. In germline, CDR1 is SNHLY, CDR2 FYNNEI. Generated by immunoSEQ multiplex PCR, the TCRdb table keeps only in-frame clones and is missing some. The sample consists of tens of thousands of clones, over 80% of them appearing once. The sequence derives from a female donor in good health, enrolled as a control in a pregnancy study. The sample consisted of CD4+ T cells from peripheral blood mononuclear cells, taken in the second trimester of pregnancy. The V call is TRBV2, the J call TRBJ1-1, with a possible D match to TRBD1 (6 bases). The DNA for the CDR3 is TGTGCCAGCAGTATCGGACAGATAATGAACACTGAAGCTTTCTTT. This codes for CASSIGQIMNTEAFF. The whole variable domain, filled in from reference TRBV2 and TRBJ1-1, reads EPEVTQTPSHQVTQMGQEVILRCVPISNHLYFYWYRQILGQKVEFLVSFYNNEISEKSEIFDDQFSVERPDGSNFTLKIRSTKLEDSAMYFCASSIGQIMNTEAFFGQGTRLTVV.